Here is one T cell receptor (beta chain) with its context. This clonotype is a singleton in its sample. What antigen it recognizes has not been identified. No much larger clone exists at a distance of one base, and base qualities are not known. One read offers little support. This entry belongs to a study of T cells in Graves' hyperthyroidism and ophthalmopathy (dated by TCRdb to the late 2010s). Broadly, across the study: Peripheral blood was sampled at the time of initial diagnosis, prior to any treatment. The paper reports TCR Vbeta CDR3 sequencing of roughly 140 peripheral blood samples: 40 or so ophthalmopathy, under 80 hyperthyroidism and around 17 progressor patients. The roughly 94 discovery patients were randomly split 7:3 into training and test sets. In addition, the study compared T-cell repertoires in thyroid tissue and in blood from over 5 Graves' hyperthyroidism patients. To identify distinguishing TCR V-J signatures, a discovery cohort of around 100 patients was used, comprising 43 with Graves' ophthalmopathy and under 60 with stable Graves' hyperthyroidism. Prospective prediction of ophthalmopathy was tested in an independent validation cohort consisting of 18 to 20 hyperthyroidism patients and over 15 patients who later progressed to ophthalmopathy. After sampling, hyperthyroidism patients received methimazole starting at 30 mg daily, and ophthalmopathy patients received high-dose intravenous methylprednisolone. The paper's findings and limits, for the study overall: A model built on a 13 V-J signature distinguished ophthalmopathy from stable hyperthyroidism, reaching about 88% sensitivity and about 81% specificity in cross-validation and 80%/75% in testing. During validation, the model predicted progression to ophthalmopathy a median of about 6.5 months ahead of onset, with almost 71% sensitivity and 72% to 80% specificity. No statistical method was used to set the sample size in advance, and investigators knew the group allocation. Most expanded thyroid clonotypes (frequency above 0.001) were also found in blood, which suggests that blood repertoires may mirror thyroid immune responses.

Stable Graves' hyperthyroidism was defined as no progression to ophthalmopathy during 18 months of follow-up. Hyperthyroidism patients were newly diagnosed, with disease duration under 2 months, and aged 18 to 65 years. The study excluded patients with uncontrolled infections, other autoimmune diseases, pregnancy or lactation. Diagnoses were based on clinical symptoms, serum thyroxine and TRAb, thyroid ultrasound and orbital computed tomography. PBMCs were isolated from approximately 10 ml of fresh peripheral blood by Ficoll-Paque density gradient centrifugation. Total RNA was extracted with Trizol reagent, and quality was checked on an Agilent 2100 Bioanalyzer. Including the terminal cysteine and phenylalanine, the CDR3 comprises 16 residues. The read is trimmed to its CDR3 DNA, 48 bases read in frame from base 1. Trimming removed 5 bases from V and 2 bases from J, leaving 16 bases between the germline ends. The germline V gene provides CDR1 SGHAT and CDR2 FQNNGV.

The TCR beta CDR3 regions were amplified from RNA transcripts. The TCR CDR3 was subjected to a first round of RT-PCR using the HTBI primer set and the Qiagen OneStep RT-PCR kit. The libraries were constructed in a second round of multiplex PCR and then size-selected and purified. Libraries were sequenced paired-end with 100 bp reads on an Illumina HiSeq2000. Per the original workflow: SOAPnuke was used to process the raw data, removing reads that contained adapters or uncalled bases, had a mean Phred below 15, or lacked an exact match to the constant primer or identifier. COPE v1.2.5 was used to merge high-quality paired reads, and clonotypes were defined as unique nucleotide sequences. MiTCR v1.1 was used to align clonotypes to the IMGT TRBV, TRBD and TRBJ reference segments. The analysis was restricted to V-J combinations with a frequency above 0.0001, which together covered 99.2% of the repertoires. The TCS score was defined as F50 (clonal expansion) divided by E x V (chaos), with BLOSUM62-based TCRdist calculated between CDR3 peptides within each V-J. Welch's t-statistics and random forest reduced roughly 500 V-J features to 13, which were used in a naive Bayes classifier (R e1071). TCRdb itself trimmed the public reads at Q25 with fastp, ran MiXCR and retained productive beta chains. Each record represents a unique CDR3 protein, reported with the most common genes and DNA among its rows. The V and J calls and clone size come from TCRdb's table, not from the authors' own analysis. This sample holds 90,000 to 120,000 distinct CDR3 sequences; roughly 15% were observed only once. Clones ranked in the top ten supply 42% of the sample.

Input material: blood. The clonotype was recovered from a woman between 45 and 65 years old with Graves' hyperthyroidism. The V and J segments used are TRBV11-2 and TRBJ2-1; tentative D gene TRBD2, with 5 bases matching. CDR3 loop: CASSPASVGAYNEQFF. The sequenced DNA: TGTGCCAGCAGCCCGGCCTCGGTGGGAGCCTACAATGAGCAGTTCTTC.